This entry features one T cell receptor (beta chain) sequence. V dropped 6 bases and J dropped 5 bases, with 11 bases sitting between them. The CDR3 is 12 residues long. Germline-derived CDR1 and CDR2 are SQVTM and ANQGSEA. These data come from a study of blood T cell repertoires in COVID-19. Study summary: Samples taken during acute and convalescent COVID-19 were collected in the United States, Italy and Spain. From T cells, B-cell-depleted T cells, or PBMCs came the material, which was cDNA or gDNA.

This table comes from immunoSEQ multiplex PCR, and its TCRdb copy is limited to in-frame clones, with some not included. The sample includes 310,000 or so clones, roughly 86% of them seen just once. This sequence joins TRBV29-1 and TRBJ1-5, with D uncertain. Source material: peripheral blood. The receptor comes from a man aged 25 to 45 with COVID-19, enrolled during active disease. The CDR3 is CSVQEFHQPQHF. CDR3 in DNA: TGCAGCGTGCAAGAGTTCCATCAGCCCCAGCATTTT.